This T cell receptor beta chain is drawn from a study of blood T cell repertoires in COVID-19. The CDR3 contains 15 residues. Trimming pared 5 bases from V and 4 bases from J, leaving 14 bases between. Germline CDR1 is SEHNR and CDR2 is FQNEAQ (reference sequence). Here immunoSEQ multiplex PCR was the method, and the copy in TCRdb shows in-frame clones only, minus some. The repertoire has 300,000 to 450,000 clones, roughly 86% of them found once; the top ten carry 1.3%. The sequence was collected from a man aged 30-40 years who had recovered from COVID-19. The V call is TRBV7-9, the J call TRBJ2-2, with D possibly being TRBD2 (6 bases). The sequenced sample consisted of PBMCs or T cells enriched from blood (not recorded which). CDR3 nucleotide sequence: TGTGCCAGCAGCCAGGAGGGGCTAGGCACCGGGGAGCTGTTTTTT. Its protein product is CASSQEGLGTGELFF.